This T cell receptor (beta chain) emerged from a study of T cell clonality in common variable immunodeficiency. As for this clone: Its antigen is still unknown. The read ends 3 residues before the CDR3 terminus; that terminus is restored from the germline J gene.

Measured with immunoSEQ multiplex PCR; TCRdb has only the in-frame clones, and not every one. The record shows tens of thousands of clones for this sample, with no singletons present. The germline CDR1 and CDR2 sequences are MNHNS and SASEGT. The V and J ends lost 3 bases and 4 bases respectively, with 7 bases between them. The CDR3 length is 13 residues. Study observations and caveats: Compared with healthy controls, CVID subjects showed increased TCRbeta clonality, mostly in about a third.

The rearrangement links TRBV6-1 to TRBJ1-3; tentatively, D is TRBD1 (5 bases). The source material was peripheral blood mononuclear cells. The clonotype comes from a person aged 18 to 69 in good health. Incomplete CDR3 DNA: TGTGCCAGCAGTGAGACAGCAGGAAACACC. Its translation is CASSETAGNT. The CDR3, in full, reads CASSETAGNTIYF.